These 16 T cell receptor beta chains originate from one sample sequenced in a study of shared clonotypes between healthy human individuals. Sequencing was performed with immunoSEQ multiplex PCR; in TCRdb, only in-frame clones are kept and a portion is missing. The data show around 1,000,000 clones, roughly 80% seen once. The specimen was memory CD4+ T cells from PBMCs. Specified subset: CD45RA-negative fraction. Every receptor here comes from a young man in good health. Some clones in this sample may be carry-over from other donors' samples.

This chain uses TRBV2 with TRBJ1-1; no firm D call. Germline V gene sequence: CDR1 SNHLY, CDR2 FYNNEI. The V and J ends lost 2 bases and 1 base respectively, with 11 bases between them. The CDR3 loop spans 15 amino acids. CDR3 residues: CASSESQNWNTEAFF. CDR3 sequence (DNA): TGTGCCAGCAGTGAAAGTCAGAATTGGAACACTGAAGCTTTCTTT. Together with reference TRBV2 and TRBJ1-1, the CDR3 gives the full variable domain: EPEVTQTPSHQVTQMGQEVILRCVPISNHLYFYWYRQILGQKVEFLVSFYNNEISEKSEIFDDQFSVERPDGSNFTLKIRSTKLEDSAMYFCASSESQNWNTEAFFGQGTRLTVV.

The V call is TRBV18, the J call TRBJ1-3; 9 nucleotides align to TRBD1. Germline V CDR1 and CDR2: KGHSH, LQKENI. There are 18 residues in the CDR3. V was clipped by 2 bases and J by 0 bases; unmatched bases: 8. CDR3 amino acids: CASSPGQGKRASGNTIYF. In nucleotides, the CDR3 is TGTGCCAGCTCACCAGGACAGGGGAAGAGGGCCTCTGGAAACACCATATATTTT.

This CDR3 reads CASSFLRSRQGFYEQYF. Written as DNA, the CDR3 is TGTGCCAGCAGCTTCCTACGATCTCGACAGGGATTTTACGAGCAGTACTTC. This chain connects TRBV11-2 to TRBJ2-7, with 7 nucleotides matching TRBD1. J lost 4 bases, V lost 3 bases, and 15 bases had no gene match. The germline V gene encodes CDR1 SGHAT and CDR2 FQNNGV. The CDR3 is made up of 17 amino acids.

The rearrangement joins TRBV7-2 to TRBJ2-7; TRBD2 aligns across 8 bases. Germline V gene sequence: CDR1 SGHTA, CDR2 FQGNSA. Losses at the gene ends were 3 bases for V and 2 bases for J; bases not matched to a gene: 3. The CDR3 totals 14 residues. Here the CDR3 reads CASSFTSGTYEQYF. The CDR3 DNA is TGTGCCAGCAGCTTCACTAGCGGAACCTACGAGCAGTACTTC.

CDR3 coding DNA: TGTGCCAGCAGCCAAGAAGGCAAAGGATACAATGAGCAGTTCTTC. Its protein product is CASSQEGKGYNEQFF. The chain combines TRBV4-2 with TRBJ2-1; D is ambiguous. V was clipped by 0 bases and J by 4 bases, with 10 bases between them. CDR3 length equals 15 residues. CDR1 and CDR2 from the germline V gene are LGHNA and YNFKEQ.

The rearrangement links TRBV10-3 to TRBJ1-1; D is unclear. This CDR3 is 11 amino acids long. V lost 6 bases to trimming and J lost 1 base, with 3 bases between them. From germline, CDR1 is ENHRY and CDR2 SYGVKD. CDR3 sequence: CAIRKNTEAFF. As DNA, the CDR3 is TGTGCCATCAGGAAGAACACTGAAGCTTTCTTT.

This sequence joins TRBV6-4 and TRBJ2-3; 10 bases map to TRBD2. The CDR3 contains 14 residues. J was trimmed by 3 bases and V by 4 bases; bases with no gene match: 1. CDR1 MRHNA and CDR2 SNTAGT come from the germline V gene. This chain's CDR3 is CASSVGLATDTQYF. The CDR3 DNA is TGTGCCAGCAGTGTGGGACTAGCGACAGATACGCAGTATTTT.

The gene calls are TRBV6-5 and TRBJ1-1; D perhaps matches TRBD1 (5 bases). The CDR3 contains 15 residues. Germline lookup yields CDR1 MNHEY and CDR2 SVGAGI. Trimming shortened V by 6 bases and J by 5 bases, and 19 bases separated the two germline ends. The CDR3 protein is CASRLIQVAGTEAFF. The DNA of the CDR3 is TGTGCCAGCAGACTAATACAGGTCGCGGGTACTGAAGCTTTCTTT.

The genes are TRBV28 and TRBJ2-5, with D possibly TRBD2 on 5 matching bases. The germline V and J ends were trimmed by 6 bases and 5 bases, with 16 bases remaining between them. Germline CDR1 is MDHEN and CDR2 is SYDVKM. This CDR3 is 14 amino acids long. Here the CDR3 DNA reads TGTGCCAGCAGCCGACTACGCCCGGGGGAGACCCAGTACTTC. It specifies CASSRLRPGETQYF.

J is TRBJ2-5 and V is TRBV7-6; D may be TRBD1 or TRBD2 (5 bases each). Trimming took 5 bases from V and 2 from J, leaving 15 bases between them. CDR1 and CDR2 from the germline V gene are SGHVS and FNYEAQ. The CDR3 is made up of 15 amino acids. This chain's CDR3 is CASSGLGAGQETQYF. For the CDR3, the DNA is TGTGCCAGCAGCGGCCTCGGGGCGGGTCAAGAGACCCAGTACTTC.

The rearrangement links TRBV7-8 to TRBJ2-1, with TRBD1 matching 7 bases. The germline V gene has CDR1 SGHVS and CDR2 FQNEAQ. The CDR3 runs 18 residues. Unmatched junction bases numbered 13, after V lost 5 bases and J lost 0 bases. The CDR3: CASSPTGTVISSYNEQFF. The CDR3, as DNA: TGTGCCAGCAGCCCAACGGGGACAGTGATAAGCTCCTACAATGAGCAGTTCTTC.

This chain uses TRBV5-1 with TRBJ2-5; 11 nucleotides line up with TRBD2. The CDR3 is 16 residues long. Germline values: CDR1 SGHRS, CDR2 YFSETQ. Trimming cost V 3 bases and J 4 bases; bases outside gene matches: 8. The CDR3 here is CASSSTGTSGGETQYF. CDR3 in DNA: TGCGCCAGCAGCTCAACGGGGACTAGCGGAGGAGAGACCCAGTACTTC.

The chain carries TRBV9 and TRBJ2-7; weak D call: TRBD2 (5 bases). V lost 4 bases and J 6 bases, leaving 23 bases between the germline ends. The CDR3 extends over 16 amino acids. The germline gives CDR1 SGDLS, CDR2 YYNGEE. The CDR3 nucleotides read TGTGCCAGCAGCACACTACCCGGTCCGGAGGTGTTCGAGCAGTACTTC. Its protein product is CASSTLPGPEVFEQYF.

This chain connects TRBV7-8 to TRBJ1-3; TRBD1 matches at 10 bases. After removal of 1 base from V and 14 bases from J, the junction contained 5 bases not matched to a gene. This CDR3 contains 13 residues. The germline gives CDR1 SGHVS, CDR2 FQNEAQ. The CDR3 reads CASSLGDRGPLYF. CDR3 bases: TGTGCCAGCAGCTTAGGGGACAGGGGCCCCCTATATTTT. Full variable domain (missing parts from reference TRBV7-8 and TRBJ1-3): GAGVSQSPRYKVAKRGQDVALRCDPISGHVSLFWYQQALGQGPEFLTYFQNEAQLDKSGLPSDRFFAERPEGSVSTLKIQRTQQEDSAVYLCASSLGDRGPLYFGEGSWLTVV.

The chain joins TRBV28 to TRBJ2-3; possible D gene TRBD2, 5 bases. V was pared by 5 bases and J by 4 bases, with 16 bases between. The CDR3 totals 15 residues. Germline loops: CDR1 MDHEN, CDR2 SYDVKM. CDR3 protein: CASSTASASSDTQYF. CDR3 in DNA: TGTGCCAGCAGTACCGCCAGTGCTAGCTCAGATACGCAGTATTTT.

The chain links TRBV5-1 to TRBJ2-2, with TRBD1 matching over 9 bases. The length of the CDR3 is 15 residues. Per the germline V gene, CDR1 is SGHRS and CDR2 is YFSETQ. The trim removed 7 bases at V and 3 bases at J, leaving 7 bases unmatched. The DNA of the CDR3 is TGCGCCAGCGGGGCCGGGACAGGGCACACCGGGGAGCTGTTTTTT. It codes for CASGAGTGHTGELFF.